A single sample gave rise to the 11 T cell receptor beta chains below, sequenced in a study of PD-L1 blockade in urothelial cancer. Stated time point: pretreatment peripheral blood. Produced via immunoSEQ multiplex PCR; TCRdb's table is partial and in-frame only. This table has about 130,000 clones, about 81% appearing once. This sample comprised PBMCs, obtained around atezolizumab (anti-PD-L1) treatment. These TCRs come from a man aged 50 to 60 with urothelial cancer.

This rearrangement joins TRBV10-3 to TRBJ2-7; 8 nucleotides match TRBD2. The CDR3 spans 18 residues. The germline V gene has CDR1 ENHRY and CDR2 SYGVKD. Trimming at V came to 1 base and at J to 4 bases, leaving 15 bases not matched to a gene. The CDR3 sequence is CAISELEKSGTSFYEQYF. CDR3 nucleotides: TGTGCCATCAGTGAGTTAGAAAAAAGCGGGACTAGTTTTTACGAGCAGTACTTC.

The gene calls are TRBV9 and TRBJ2-7; 10 bases align to TRBD2. The CDR3 has 13 residues. Germline loops: CDR1 SGDLS, CDR2 YYNGEE. Losses at the gene ends were 5 bases for V and 13 bases for J; bases not matched to a gene: 12. The CDR3 region has the DNA TGTGCCAGCAGTTTGGCTAGCGGGAGTTTTCGCTACTTC. The encoded protein is CASSLASGSFRYF.

This clone was seen only once. CDR3 coding DNA: TGTGCCAGCAGCACCCGTCGGACAGGTAAATCACCCCTCCACTTT. This gives the protein CASSTRRTGKSPLHF. The V and J genes are TRBV7-2 and TRBJ1-6; 7 bases are a match to TRBD1. The CDR3 contains 15 residues. The germline V gene encodes CDR1 SGHTA and CDR2 FQGNSA. The J segment lost 10 bases and the V segment lost 5 bases, leaving 11 bases of the junction unmatched.

This clone showed up just a few times. The rearrangement uses TRBV6-1 and TRBJ1-5, with TRBD1 as a possible D gene (6 bases). The CDR3 has 14 residues. V lost 1 base and J 8 bases, leaving 12 bases between the germline ends. Germline-derived CDR1 and CDR2 are MNHNS and SASEGT. The CDR3 bases are TGTGCCAGCAGTGAAGGTCCAGGGGAGAAGCCCCAGCATTTT. Protein product: CASSEGPGEKPQHF.

This clone was detected once. This chain links TRBV27 with TRBJ2-5; D is possibly TRBD2 (6 bases). The CDR3 loop spans 15 amino acids. The ends were cut back, 6 bases at V and 1 base at J, with 15 bases in the middle. Per germline, CDR1 MNHEY and CDR2 SMNVEV (reference sequence). CDR3 nucleotides: TGTGCCAGCAGCACCCTCCTAGCGACCCAAGAGACCCAGTACTTC. The encoded protein is CASSTLLATQETQYF.

This clone has a handful of counts. CDR3 bases: TGTGCCACTGGCACCGGCGGACACCGGGAGCAGTACTTC. The encoded protein is CATGTGGHREQYF. The rearrangement uses TRBV28 and TRBJ2-7; D is possibly TRBD1 (5 bases). V was pared by 10 bases and J by 7 bases, with 20 bases between. The CDR3 is 13 amino acids. Germline V gene lookup returns CDR1 MDHEN and CDR2 SYDVKM.

This chain connects TRBV30 to TRBJ2-1; TRBD1 is a possible D gene (6 bases). CDR3 size: 15 residues. Germline CDR1 reads GTSNPN; CDR2 reads SVGIG (reference sequence). V lost 2 bases and J 6 bases, leaving 17 bases between the germline ends. CDR3 protein: CAWSPIIRDTNEQFF. CDR3 bases: TGTGCCTGGAGTCCTATTATCCGGGACACCAATGAGCAGTTCTTC.

Written as DNA, the CDR3 is TGTGCCACCCGGGGACAGGTTAATTCACCCCTCCACTTT. It codes for CATRGQVNSPLHF. The chain employs TRBV19 and TRBJ1-6; 8 nucleotides line up with TRBD1. V lost 10 bases and J lost 6; bases outside the gene matches: 5. Germline CDR1 and CDR2: LNHDA and SQIVND (reference sequence). The CDR3 sequence is 13 residues long.

The V and J genes are TRBV7-3 and TRBJ2-2; TRBD2 matches at 9 bases. This CDR3 spans 19 amino acids. Per the germline V gene, CDR1 is SGHTA and CDR2 is FQGTGA. V shed 5 bases and J 1 base; nucleotides not matched to a gene: 14. This CDR3 reads CASSPVQREVLMNTGELFF. The CDR3, as DNA: TGTGCCAGCAGCCCAGTGCAGCGGGAGGTTCTTATGAACACCGGGGAGCTGTTTTTT.

V is TRBV6-6 and J is TRBJ1-5, with 7 positions matching TRBD1. This CDR3 comprises 16 residues. CDR1 and CDR2 (germline): MNHNY, SVGAGI (reference sequence). V was pared by 6 bases and J by 0 bases, with 8 bases of the junction left unmatched. The CDR3 protein is CASSRGQVDSNQPQHF. The CDR3 bases are TGTGCCAGCAGCCGTGGACAGGTTGATAGCAATCAGCCCCAGCATTTT.

This chain connects TRBV6-6 to TRBJ2-4; 7 nucleotides align to TRBD2. The CDR3 covers 15 residues. J was trimmed by 6 bases and V by 5 bases; bases with no gene match: 10. Germline CDR1 MNHNY, CDR2 SVGAGI (reference sequence). The CDR3 DNA sequence: TGTGCCAGCAGTAACGACGGGACGGGGGGAAACATTCAGTACTTC. Its translation: CASSNDGTGGNIQYF.